This passage covers 8 T cell receptor beta chains from one sample sequenced in a study of identical twins. From the 5' RACE reads, TCRdb called clonotypes with MiXCR, one entry per CDR3 protein. The sample lists 1.5 million to 2 million distinct CDR3 sequences, less than 35% occurring once. Sequencing was carried out using cord blood. These receptors originate from a newborn girl in good health.

A few counts support this clonotype. The chain employs TRBV3-1 and TRBJ2-1, with 12 positions matching TRBD2. CDR1 and CDR2 (germline): LGHDT, YNNKEL (reference sequence). This CDR3 has 14 residues. With V trimmed by 7 bases and J by 9 bases, 7 bases remained unmatched. CDR3 loop: CASTPSGRAGEQFF. CDR3 coding DNA: TGTGCCAGCACCCCTAGCGGGAGGGCCGGTGAGCAGTTCTTC.

The gene calls are TRBV20-1 and TRBJ2-7, with 12 bases lining up with TRBD2. The CDR3 consists of 17 residues. J lost 6 bases, V lost 3 bases, and 15 bases had no gene match. CDR1 and CDR2 from the germline V gene are DFQATT and SNEGSKA (reference sequence). CDR3 loop: CSASDPGLAGPGVEQYF. For the CDR3, the DNA is TGCAGTGCTAGCGACCCGGGACTAGCGGGCCCCGGGGTCGAGCAGTACTTC.

The J gene is TRBJ1-3, the V gene TRBV27; D call uncertain. Germline CDR1 is MNHEY and CDR2 is SMNVEV (reference sequence). Deletions cut 5 bases from V and 0 bases from J, with 14 bases between. This CDR3 is 16 amino acids long. The CDR3 here is CASSPRAPSSGNTIYF. CDR3 nucleotides: TGTGCCAGCAGTCCCCGTGCACCGAGCTCTGGAAACACCATATATTTT.

To note about this clonotype: It may be a read error: a sequence one base away is much more abundant. The rearrangement links TRBV29-1 to TRBJ1-5; 9 bases are a match to TRBD1. The length of the CDR3 is 15 residues. Germline CDR1 and CDR2: SQVTM and ANQGSEA. CDR3 nucleotide sequence: TGCGGCGTTTGGGACAGGGCCTATAGCAATCAGCCCCAGCATTTT. This codes for CGVWDRAYSNQPQHF.

This clonotype was observed a handful of times. The chain is built from TRBV20-1 and TRBJ2-3; D call uncertain. The CDR3 runs to 15 residues. Trimming shortened V by 0 bases and J by 1 base, and 11 bases separated the two germline ends. From germline, CDR1 is DFQATT and CDR2 SNEGSKA (reference sequence). The CDR3 DNA reads TGCAGTGCTAGAGATCCTAGGTTGGGCACAGATACGCAGTATTTT. Translating gives CSARDPRLGTDTQYF.

V and J are TRBV10-2 and TRBJ2-7, with TRBD2 matching over 8 bases. Trimming took 9 bases from V and 7 from J; bases not matched to a gene: 14. This CDR3 comprises 14 residues. Germline CDR1 reads WSHSY; CDR2 reads SAAADI. CDR3 region: CARSLAGSYNEQYF. The CDR3 bases are TGCGCCAGGTCTCTAGCGGGCTCCTACAATGAGCAGTACTTC.

This clonotype has more than one count but fewer than ten. This chain connects TRBV15 to TRBJ1-5; no reliable D call. Germline V gene data show CDR1 as LNHNV and CDR2 as YYDKDF (reference sequence). The ends were cut back, 3 bases at V and 7 bases at J, with 7 bases in the middle. The CDR3 is made up of 12 amino acids. The CDR3 region is CATSRGGQPQHF. In DNA form, the CDR3 reads TGTGCCACCAGCAGGGGCGGCCAGCCCCAGCATTTT.

This clonotype was seen a handful of times. This sequence joins TRBV3-1 and TRBJ2-1, with D tentatively TRBD2 (6 bases). Germline loops: CDR1 LGHDT, CDR2 YNNKEL (reference sequence). CDR3 size: 15 residues. V was cut by 0 bases and J by 4 bases, with 10 bases left in between. In DNA, the CDR3 is TGTGCCAGCAGCCAAGATGGCGGGGATTACAATGAGCAGTTCTTC. It codes for CASSQDGGDYNEQFF.